This section outlines one TCR beta chain sequence together with its context. No antigen is known for it. The V gene lost 3 bases and the J gene lost 9 bases, with 13 bases spanning the gap. The CDR3 is 14 residues long. CDR1 is SGHNT and CDR2 is YYREEE in the germline V gene (reference sequence). The sample is drawn from a study of CD8+ T cells in alopecia areata. Study information: Tofacitinib exposure lasted 6 to 18 months, followed by 6 months off drug. Notes on the study in general: The study found that many expanded lesional clones persisted in scalp and blood during tofacitinib. Normal skin's resident alphabeta T cells are also sequenced in scalp samples.

Indicated treatment: oral pan-JAK inhibitor, 5-10 mg twice daily. Patients with alopecia areata provided lesional scalp punch biopsies as well as peripheral blood. Extracted from the samples, RNA was reverse transcribed into cDNA to serve as the sequencing template. The repertoire was sequenced with immunoSEQ multiplex PCR; TCRdb's copy has only in-frame clones and lacks some. Here the sample spans over 15,000 clones, 50% to 70% being singletons. The TCR was taken from a human donor with alopecia areata. The sequences come from skin, collected at week 4, from a patient treated with tofacitinib. The chain is built from TRBV5-4 and TRBJ1-6, with TRBD1 as a possible D gene (5 bases). CDR3: CASSSRGLGSPLHF. In nucleotides, the CDR3 is TGTGCCAGCAGCTCACGGGGGTTGGGTTCACCCCTCCACTTT.